This TCR beta chain came from a study of tumor-infiltrating lymphocytes in primary liver carcinoma. For blood RNA, unsorted whole blood served as the source, and germline DNA was extracted too. Total RNA (around 500 ng) served as template for TCR beta cDNA synthesis primed by a constant-region primer. TCR beta libraries came from three nested multiplex PCR rounds using slightly modified ARM-PCR. In the first two PCR rounds, TRBV1-TRBV30 forward primers were paired with a C-beta reverse primer, and each round lasted roughly 9 cycles. Each CDR3 protein is one row after TCRdb ran MiXCR on the multiplex PCR reads. The repertoire holds about 180,000 distinct CDR3 sequences, with roughly 60% as singletons. The CDR3 runs to 15 residues. CDR1 is MNHEY, CDR2 SVGAGI, per germline. The V gene end was trimmed by 6 bases and the J gene end by 1 base; junction bases not matched to a gene: 7.

Sequencing input: peripheral blood. The receptor's source is a man between 40 and 49 years old with primary liver carcinoma and hepatitis B virus infection. J is TRBJ2-7 and V is TRBV6-5; 9 bases are shared with TRBD2. The CDR3 DNA follows: TGTGCCAGCAGGTCGACTAGCGGTCCTTCCTACGAGCAGTACTTC. Its translation is CASRSTSGPSYEQYF.